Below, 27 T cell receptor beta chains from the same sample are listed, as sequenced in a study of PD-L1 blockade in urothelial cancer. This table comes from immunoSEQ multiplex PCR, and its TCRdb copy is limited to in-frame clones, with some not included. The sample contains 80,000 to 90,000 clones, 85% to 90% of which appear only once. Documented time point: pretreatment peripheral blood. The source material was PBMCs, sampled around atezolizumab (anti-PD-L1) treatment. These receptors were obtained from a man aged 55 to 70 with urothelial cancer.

The CDR3, as DNA: TGTGCCAGTATGCCGTTGACAGGAGATATCAATCAGCCCCAGCATTTT. This encodes CASMPLTGDINQPQHF. The chain has TRBV19 and TRBJ1-5; maybe TRBD1 (6 bases). CDR1 is LNHDA, CDR2 SQIVND, per germline (reference sequence). Trimming shortened V by 7 bases and J by 3 bases, and 19 bases separated the two germline ends. CDR3 length equals 16 residues.

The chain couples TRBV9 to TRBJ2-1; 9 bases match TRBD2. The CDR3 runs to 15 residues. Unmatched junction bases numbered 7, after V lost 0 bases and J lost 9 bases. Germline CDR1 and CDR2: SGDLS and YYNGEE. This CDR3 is CASSVAGLAGSEQFF. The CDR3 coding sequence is TGTGCCAGCAGCGTAGCAGGGCTAGCGGGAAGTGAGCAGTTCTTC.

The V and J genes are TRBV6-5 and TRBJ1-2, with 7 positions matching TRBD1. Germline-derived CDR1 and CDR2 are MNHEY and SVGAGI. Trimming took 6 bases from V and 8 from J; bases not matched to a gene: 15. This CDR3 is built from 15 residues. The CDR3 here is CASRPPGTANTGYTF. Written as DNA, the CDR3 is TGTGCCAGCAGACCTCCAGGGACAGCCAATACCGGCTACACCTTC.

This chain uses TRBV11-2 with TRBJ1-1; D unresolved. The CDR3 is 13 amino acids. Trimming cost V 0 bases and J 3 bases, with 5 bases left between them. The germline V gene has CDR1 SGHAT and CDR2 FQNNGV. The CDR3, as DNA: TGTGCCAGCAGCTTAGAATCGTACACTGAAGCTTTCTTT. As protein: CASSLESYTEAFF. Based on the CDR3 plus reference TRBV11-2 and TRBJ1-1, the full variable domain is EAGVAQSPRYKIIEKRQSVAFWCNPISGHATLYWYQQILGQGPKLLIQFQNNGVVDDSQLPKDRFSAERLKGVDSTLKIQPAKLEDSAVYLCASSLESYTEAFFGQGTRLTVV.

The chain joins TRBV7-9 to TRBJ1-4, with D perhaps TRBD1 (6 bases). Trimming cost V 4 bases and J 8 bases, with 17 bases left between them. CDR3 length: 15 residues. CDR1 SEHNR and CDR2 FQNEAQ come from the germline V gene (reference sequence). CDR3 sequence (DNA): TGTGCCAGCAGCTCACGGGACACGCGGAGGGAAAAACTGTTTTTT. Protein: CASSSRDTRREKLFF.

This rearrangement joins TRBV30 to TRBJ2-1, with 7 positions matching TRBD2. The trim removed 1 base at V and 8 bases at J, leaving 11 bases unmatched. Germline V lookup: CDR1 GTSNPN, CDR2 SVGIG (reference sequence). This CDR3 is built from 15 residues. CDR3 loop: CAWSDYRKGGDEQFF. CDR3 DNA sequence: TGTGCCTGGAGTGATTATCGAAAGGGAGGGGATGAGCAGTTCTTC.

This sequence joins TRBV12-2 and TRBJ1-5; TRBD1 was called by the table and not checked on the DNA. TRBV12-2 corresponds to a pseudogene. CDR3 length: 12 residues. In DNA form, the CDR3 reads TGTGCCGGCGGACAGTCCAATCAGCCCCAGCATTTT. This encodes CAGGQSNQPQHF.

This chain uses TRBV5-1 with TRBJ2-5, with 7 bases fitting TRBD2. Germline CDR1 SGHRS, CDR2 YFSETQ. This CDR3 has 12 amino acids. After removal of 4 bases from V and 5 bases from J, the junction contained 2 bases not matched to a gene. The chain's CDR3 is CASSPGGETQYF. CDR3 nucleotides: TGCGCCAGCAGCCCGGGGGGTGAGACCCAGTACTTC.

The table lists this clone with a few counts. The DNA of the CDR3 is TGTGCCAGCAGCTCACCCCTACGACAGGGTAGTGGTGAGCAGTACTTC. Its protein is CASSSPLRQGSGEQYF. The V and J genes are TRBV7-9 and TRBJ2-7; 7 positions match TRBD1. CDR3 length: 16 residues. CDR1 is SEHNR, CDR2 FQNEAQ, per germline (reference sequence). The junction had 16 bases not matched to a gene; V was cut back by 4 bases and J by 7 bases.

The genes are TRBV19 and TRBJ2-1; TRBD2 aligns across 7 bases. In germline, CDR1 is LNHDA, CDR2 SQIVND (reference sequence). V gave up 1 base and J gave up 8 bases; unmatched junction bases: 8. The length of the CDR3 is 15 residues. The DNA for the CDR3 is TGTGCCAGTAGTATAGGAAGTTGGCGGGAGTATGAGCAGTTCTTC. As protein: CASSIGSWREYEQFF.

The CDR3 loop is CASSPGGGAFYEQYF. CDR3 DNA sequence: TGTGCCAGCTCACCCGGCGGGGGGGCTTTTTACGAGCAGTACTTC. The chain recombines TRBV18 with TRBJ2-7, with 9 bases aligning to TRBD2. After removal of 3 bases from V and 4 bases from J, the junction contained 7 bases not matched to a gene. CDR1 is KGHSH and CDR2 is LQKENI in the germline V gene. The CDR3 has 15 residues.

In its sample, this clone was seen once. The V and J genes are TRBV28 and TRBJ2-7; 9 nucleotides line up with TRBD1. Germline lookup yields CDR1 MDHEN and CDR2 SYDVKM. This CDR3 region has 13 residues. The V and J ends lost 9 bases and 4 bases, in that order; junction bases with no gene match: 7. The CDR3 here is CASYGTGPYEQYF. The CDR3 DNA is TGTGCCAGTTACGGGACAGGGCCTTACGAGCAGTACTTC.

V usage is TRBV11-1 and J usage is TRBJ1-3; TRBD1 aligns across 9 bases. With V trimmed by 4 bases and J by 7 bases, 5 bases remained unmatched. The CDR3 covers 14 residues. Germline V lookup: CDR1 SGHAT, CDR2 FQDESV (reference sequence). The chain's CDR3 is CASSSGTGTNTIYF. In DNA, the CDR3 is TGTGCCAGCAGCTCCGGGACAGGGACCAACACCATATATTTT.

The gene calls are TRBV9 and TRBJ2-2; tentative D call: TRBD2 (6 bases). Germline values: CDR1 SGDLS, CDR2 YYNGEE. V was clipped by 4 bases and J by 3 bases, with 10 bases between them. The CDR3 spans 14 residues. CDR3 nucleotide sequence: TGTGCCAGCAGCCCCGGGACTTACACCGGGGAGCTGTTTTTT. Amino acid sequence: CASSPGTYTGELFF.

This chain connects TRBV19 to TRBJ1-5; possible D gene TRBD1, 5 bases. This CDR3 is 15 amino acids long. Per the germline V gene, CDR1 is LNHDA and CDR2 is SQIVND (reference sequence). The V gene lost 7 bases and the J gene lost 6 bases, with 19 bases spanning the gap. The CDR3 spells CASTSWGMPGQPQHF. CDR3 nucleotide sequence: TGTGCCAGTACGAGTTGGGGCATGCCGGGTCAGCCCCAGCATTTT. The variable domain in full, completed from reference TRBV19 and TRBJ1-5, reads DGGITQSPKYLFRKEGQNVTLSCEQNLNHDAMYWYRQDPGQGLRLIYYSQIVNDFQKGDIAEGYSVSREKKESFPLTVTSAQKNPTAFYLCASTSWGMPGQPQHFGDGTRLSIL.

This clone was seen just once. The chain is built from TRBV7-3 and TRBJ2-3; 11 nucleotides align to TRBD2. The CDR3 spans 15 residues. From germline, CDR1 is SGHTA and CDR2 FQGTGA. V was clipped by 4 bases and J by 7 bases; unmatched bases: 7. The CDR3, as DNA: TGTGCCAGCAGCTATAGCGGGGGGGGGAGGAATACGCAGTATTTT. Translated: CASSYSGGGRNTQYF.

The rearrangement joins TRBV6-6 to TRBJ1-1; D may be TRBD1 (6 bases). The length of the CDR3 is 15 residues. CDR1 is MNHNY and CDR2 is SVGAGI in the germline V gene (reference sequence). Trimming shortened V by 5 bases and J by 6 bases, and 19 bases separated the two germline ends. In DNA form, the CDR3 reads TGTGCCAGCAGTCCCGGACTGGGGGCCACATCTGAAGCTTTCTTT. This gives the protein CASSPGLGATSEAFF.

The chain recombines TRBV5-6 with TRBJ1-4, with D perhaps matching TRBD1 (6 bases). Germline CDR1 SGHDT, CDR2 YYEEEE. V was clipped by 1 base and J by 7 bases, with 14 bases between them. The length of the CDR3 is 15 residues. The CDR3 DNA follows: TGTGCCAGCAGCTTGTCGCGGCAGGGGCCTGAAAAACTGTTTTTT. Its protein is CASSLSRQGPEKLFF.

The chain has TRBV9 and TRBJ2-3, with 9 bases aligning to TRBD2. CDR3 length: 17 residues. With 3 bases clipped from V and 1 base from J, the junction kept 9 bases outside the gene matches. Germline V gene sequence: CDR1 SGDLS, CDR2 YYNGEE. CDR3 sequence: CASSAGTSSIRTDTQYF. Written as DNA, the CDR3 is TGTGCCAGCAGCGCCGGGACTAGCTCAATACGCACAGATACGCAGTATTTT.

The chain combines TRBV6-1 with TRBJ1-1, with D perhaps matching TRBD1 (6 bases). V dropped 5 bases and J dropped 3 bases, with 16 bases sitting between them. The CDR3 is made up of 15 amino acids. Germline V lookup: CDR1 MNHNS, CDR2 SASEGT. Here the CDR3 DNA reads TGTGCCAGCAGTTTGGGGGGGCTGGGGGACACTGAAGCTTTCTTT. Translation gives CASSLGGLGDTEAFF.

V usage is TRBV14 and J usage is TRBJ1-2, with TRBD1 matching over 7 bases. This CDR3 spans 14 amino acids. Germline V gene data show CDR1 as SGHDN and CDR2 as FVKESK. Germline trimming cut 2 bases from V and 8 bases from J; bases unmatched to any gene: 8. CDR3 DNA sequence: TGTGCCAGCAGCCAAAGAGGGACAGCGGGCGGCTACACCTTC. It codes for CASSQRGTAGGYTF. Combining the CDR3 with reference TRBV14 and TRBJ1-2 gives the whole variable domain EAGVTQFPSHSVIEKGQTVTLRCDPISGHDNLYWYRRVMGKEIKFLLHFVKESKQDESGMPNNRFLAERTGGTYSTLKVQPAELEDSGVYFCASSQRGTAGGYTFGSGTRLTVV.

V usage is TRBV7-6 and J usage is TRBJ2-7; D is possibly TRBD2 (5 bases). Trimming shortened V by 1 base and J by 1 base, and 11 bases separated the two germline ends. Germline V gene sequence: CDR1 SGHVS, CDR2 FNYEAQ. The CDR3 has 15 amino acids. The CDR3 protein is CASSLETRGSYEQYF. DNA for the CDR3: TGTGCCAGCAGCTTAGAAACTAGAGGATCCTACGAGCAGTACTTC.

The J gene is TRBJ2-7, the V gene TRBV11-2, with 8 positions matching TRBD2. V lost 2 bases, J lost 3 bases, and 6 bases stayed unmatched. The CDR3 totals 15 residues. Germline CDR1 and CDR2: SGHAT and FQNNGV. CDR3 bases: TGTGCCAGCAGCTTATACGGGACTAGAGACTACGAGCAGTACTTC. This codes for CASSLYGTRDYEQYF.

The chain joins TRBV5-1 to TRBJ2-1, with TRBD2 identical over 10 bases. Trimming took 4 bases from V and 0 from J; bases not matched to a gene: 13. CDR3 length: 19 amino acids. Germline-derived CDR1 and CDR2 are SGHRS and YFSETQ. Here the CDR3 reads CASSPRFGGLAYSYNEQFF. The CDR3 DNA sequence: TGCGCCAGCAGCCCAAGGTTTGGGGGACTAGCGTACTCCTACAATGAGCAGTTCTTC.

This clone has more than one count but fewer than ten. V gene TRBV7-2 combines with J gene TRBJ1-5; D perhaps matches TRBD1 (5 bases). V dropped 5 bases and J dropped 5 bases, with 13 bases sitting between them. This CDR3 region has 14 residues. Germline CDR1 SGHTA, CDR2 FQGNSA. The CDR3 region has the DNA TGTGCCAGCAGCCCCAGGGTTGGGGATCAGCCCCAGCATTTT. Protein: CASSPRVGDQPQHF.

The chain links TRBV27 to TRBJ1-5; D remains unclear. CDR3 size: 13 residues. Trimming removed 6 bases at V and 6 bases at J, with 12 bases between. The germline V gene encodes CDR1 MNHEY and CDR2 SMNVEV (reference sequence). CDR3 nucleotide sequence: TGTGCCAGCAGAGCCGATTACAGTCAGCCCCAGCATTTT. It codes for CASRADYSQPQHF.

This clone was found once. The CDR3 spells CASSLAGGEYSNQPQHF. Here the CDR3 DNA reads TGTGCCAGCAGCCTAGCGGGGGGGGAATATAGCAATCAGCCCCAGCATTTT. This rearrangement joins TRBV4-2 to TRBJ1-5; D perhaps matches TRBD1 (5 bases). There are 17 residues in the CDR3. The germline gives CDR1 LGHNA, CDR2 YNFKEQ. The germline V and J ends were trimmed by 4 bases and 0 bases, with 16 bases remaining between them.